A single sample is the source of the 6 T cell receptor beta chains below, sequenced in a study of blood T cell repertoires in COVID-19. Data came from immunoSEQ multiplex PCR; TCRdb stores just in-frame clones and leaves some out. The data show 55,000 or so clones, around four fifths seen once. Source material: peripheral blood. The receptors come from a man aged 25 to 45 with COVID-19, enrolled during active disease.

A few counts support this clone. The CDR3 DNA reads TGTGCTAGTGGTCCATATGGGGGGAGTGCACCCCTCCACTTT. Translating it yields CASGPYGGSAPLHF. V usage is TRBV12-5 and J usage is TRBJ1-6, with D possibly being TRBD1 (5 bases). This CDR3 is 14 amino acids long. CDR1 LGHNT and CDR2 FRNRAP come from the germline V gene. Trimming removed 5 bases from V and 11 bases from J, with 16 bases in between.

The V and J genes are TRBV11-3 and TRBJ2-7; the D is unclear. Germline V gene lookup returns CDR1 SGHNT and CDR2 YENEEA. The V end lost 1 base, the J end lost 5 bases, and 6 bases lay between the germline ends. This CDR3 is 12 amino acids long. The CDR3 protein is CASSLGQHEQYF. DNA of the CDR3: TGTGCCAGCAGCTTAGGACAACACGAGCAGTACTTC.

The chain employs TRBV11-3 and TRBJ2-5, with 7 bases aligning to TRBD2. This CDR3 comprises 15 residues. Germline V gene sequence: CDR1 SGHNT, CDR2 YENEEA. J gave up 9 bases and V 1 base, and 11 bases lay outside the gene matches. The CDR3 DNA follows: TGTGCCAGCAGCTTAGGGTCCACGGACCGGGGGGCCCAGTACTTC. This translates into CASSLGSTDRGAQYF.

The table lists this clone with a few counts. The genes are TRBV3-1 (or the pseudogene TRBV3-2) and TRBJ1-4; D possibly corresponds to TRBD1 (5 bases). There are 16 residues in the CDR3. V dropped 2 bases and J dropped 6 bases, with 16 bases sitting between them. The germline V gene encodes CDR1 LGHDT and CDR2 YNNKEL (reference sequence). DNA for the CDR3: TGTGCCAGCAGCCAAAGTTTTGGCCAGGGTTATGAAAAACTGTTTTTT. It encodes CASSQSFGQGYEKLFF.

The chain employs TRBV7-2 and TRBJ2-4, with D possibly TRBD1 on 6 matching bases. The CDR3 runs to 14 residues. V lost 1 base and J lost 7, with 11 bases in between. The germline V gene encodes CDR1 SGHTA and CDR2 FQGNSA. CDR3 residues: CASSLGQGLNIQYF. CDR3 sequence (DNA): TGTGCCAGCAGCTTAGGGCAGGGGCTTAACATTCAGTACTTC. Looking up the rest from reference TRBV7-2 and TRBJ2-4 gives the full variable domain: GAGVSQSPSNKVTEKGKDVELRCDPISGHTALYWYRQSLGQGLEFLIYFQGNSAPDKSGLPSDRFSAERTGGSVSTLTIQRTQQEDSAVYLCASSLGQGLNIQYFGAGTRLSVL.

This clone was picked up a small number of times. The CDR3 bases are TGTGCCAGCAGCCCGTTCGACAGCGACAATTCACCCCTCCACTTT. Protein: CASSPFDSDNSPLHF. V usage is TRBV6-5 and J usage is TRBJ1-6, with D tentatively TRBD1 (5 bases). V was trimmed by 6 bases and J by 7 bases, leaving 16 bases between them. The V gene's germline CDR1 is MNHEY and CDR2 SVGAGI. The CDR3 has 15 residues.